These 3 T cell receptor beta chains were sequenced from one sample in a study of cytomegalovirus exposure and HLA in healthy donors. TCRdb's copy holds only in-frame clones and misses some; the assay was immunoSEQ multiplex PCR. Among approximately 240,000 clones listed, around 90% were seen once. Sequenced input: PBMCs. These receptors were taken from a young woman in good health and CMV-seronegative.

This sequence joins TRBV9 and TRBJ2-1; D gene unclear. The CDR3 spans 15 residues. Trimming stripped 4 bases from V and 1 base from J, with 12 bases between. CDR1 and CDR2 from the germline V gene are SGDLS and YYNGEE. CDR3 sequence (DNA): TGTGCCAGCAGCCGGAGCGCTACTTCCTACAATGAGCAGTTCTTC. Translation gives CASSRSATSYNEQFF.

V gene TRBV18 combines with J gene TRBJ2-1, with 10 nucleotides matching TRBD2. V lost 1 base to trimming and J lost 7 bases; unmatched junction nucleotides: 13. Germline CDR1 is KGHSH and CDR2 is LQKENI. CDR3 size: 18 residues. The CDR3 nucleotides read TGTGCCAGCTCACCACGGCAAGCGGGAGGGCTAATCGTAAATGAGCAGTTCTTC. This codes for CASSPRQAGGLIVNEQFF. The full variable domain, in which reference TRBV18 and TRBJ2-1 provide the parts outside the CDR3, is NAGVMQNPRHLVRRRGQEARLRCSPMKGHSHVYWYRQLPEEGLKFMVYLQKENIIDESGMPKERFSAEFPKEGPSILRIQQVVRGDSAAYFCASSPRQAGGLIVNEQFFGPGTRLTVL.

The chain combines TRBV11-2 with TRBJ1-1; 9 bases are a match to TRBD1. With 5 bases clipped from V and 3 bases from J, the junction kept 7 bases outside the gene matches. Germline V CDR1 and CDR2: SGHAT, FQNNGV. The CDR3 extends over 15 amino acids. CDR3 nucleotide sequence: TGTGCCAGCAGCGTACAGGGGGCCAAGTACACTGAAGCTTTCTTT. Its protein is CASSVQGAKYTEAFF.